This T cell receptor (beta chain) was obtained from a study of shared clonotypes between healthy human individuals. The CDR3 runs to 15 residues. The V end was cut by 4 bases, the J end by 3 bases, with 13 bases between. Germline V lookup: CDR1 MNHEY, CDR2 SMNVEV (reference sequence). A note on this clone: Its antigen is unknown.

Broader study findings: Blood alone was sampled, and tissue repertoires likely differ.

The protocol was immunoSEQ multiplex PCR, while the TCRdb copy is restricted to in-frame clones and leaves out a portion. The sample consists of around 600,000 clones, roughly 95% of them appearing once. CD45RO-negative, CCR7-selected cells formed the naive CD8 fraction, which excluded terminally differentiated effector memory CD45RA+ cells. This rearrangement joins TRBV27 to TRBJ2-1; D remains ambiguous. The source material was naive CD8+ T cells sorted from blood. The receptor's source is a woman aged 25 to 39 in good health. In nucleotides, the CDR3 is TGTGCCAGCAGTTCTCAAGGGAATGTCTACAATGAGCAGTTCTTC. It encodes CASSSQGNVYNEQFF.